This TCR beta chain was profiled in a study of T cells after posttransplantation cyclophosphamide. Notes on the study in general: Later post-transplant blood repertoires were often dominated by donor CD8+ memory clones. TRB clonality was highly associated with recipient CMV seropositivity and reactivation. Tissue-infiltrating T cells from skin or gut overlapped little with blood T cells.

Assay used: immunoSEQ multiplex PCR; TCRdb lists only in-frame clones, some missing. The sample has about 41,000 clones, none seen only once. Details on this clone: The antigen is unknown.

On the day of bone marrow donation, the related graft donor provided peripheral blood. This receptor was obtained from a man aged 25-45 years in good health and a related stem cell transplant donor. Sequenced material: PBMCs.

CDR3 sequence (DNA): TGTGCCAGCAGCCCCAACGGACAGGGGGCAGAGACCCAGTACTTC. Translation: CASSPNGQGAETQYF. The chain uses TRBV7-8 and TRBJ2-5; 11 bases map to TRBD1. The CDR3 covers 15 residues. CDR1 is SGHVS and CDR2 is FQNEAQ in the germline V gene. After removal of 5 bases from V and 4 bases from J, the junction contained 6 bases not matched to a gene.